Given below is one T cell receptor beta chain in context. Its target is not known. This CDR3 is built from 13 residues. Germline V lookup: CDR1 MNHEY, CDR2 SVGEGT. Unmatched junction bases numbered 7, after V lost 6 bases and J lost 6 bases. This entry belongs to a study of response to subunit inactivated influenza vaccine. General study results and limits: Each seasonal flu vaccination may recruit only limited new T cells, authors suggested.

TCRdb reprocessed the RT-PCR reads with MiXCR, giving one entry per CDR3 protein. The table lists a few hundred thousand distinct CDR3 sequences, 6% to 9% of them singletons. This chain links TRBV6-2 or TRBV6-3 with TRBJ1-2, with 7 bases aligning to TRBD1. Specimen: PBMCs from blood, collected about 24 months after vaccination. The sequence came from a man aged 50 to 69 who received an inactivated influenza vaccine. CDR3 protein: CASSEQGLDGYTF. CDR3 in DNA: TGTGCCAGCAGCGAACAGGGGTTAGATGGCTACACCTTC.